This T cell receptor (beta chain) emerged from a study of control samples from healthy donors and cancer patients. Assay used: immunoSEQ multiplex PCR; TCRdb lists only in-frame clones, some missing. The sample lists tens of thousands of clones; 70% to 90% were seen once. Trimming at V came to 3 bases and at J to 2 bases, leaving 6 bases not matched to a gene. Germline lookup yields CDR1 MDHEN and CDR2 SYDVKM. This CDR3 is 15 amino acids long. The TCR comes from a woman aged 55-75 years with lung cancer. The chain recombines TRBV28 with TRBJ2-7; 8 positions match TRBD2. Sequences were obtained from PBMCs. In DNA, the CDR3 is TGTGCCAGCAGTTTCCGTGGCGGGGGGCCCTACGAGCAGTACTTC. Translation: CASSFRGGGPYEQYF.